The sequence of this T cell receptor (beta chain) was determined in a study of cytomegalovirus exposure and HLA in healthy donors. CDR3 size: 16 residues. The germline CDR1 and CDR2 sequences are MGHRA and YSYEKL. V dropped 1 base and J dropped 6 bases, with 15 bases sitting between them. Amplification used 60 Vbeta primers and 13 Jbeta primers. The repertoire was sequenced with immunoSEQ multiplex PCR; TCRdb's copy has only in-frame clones and lacks some. The sample has approximately 200,000 clones; about four fifths are singletons. The J gene is TRBJ1-4, the V gene TRBV4-1; D gene uncertain. This receptor was taken from a woman in her thirties in good health and CMV-seropositive. The sample consisted of PBMCs. The CDR3 loop is CASSQALTGKHEKLFF. The CDR3 DNA is TGCGCCAGCAGCCAAGCCCTCACGGGGAAACATGAAAAACTGTTTTTT.